The next 32 T cell receptor beta chains were all read from a single sample in a study of graft-versus-host responses after intestinal transplantation. Antigen specificity for these receptors is unknown. Generated by immunoSEQ multiplex PCR, the TCRdb table keeps only in-frame clones and is missing some. The sample lists about 97,000 clones, 91% occurring once. The sequences come from unstimulated CD4+ T cells sorted from spleen or lymph node cells, collected before transplant. The receptors derive from a human donor who was the organ donor for an intestinal transplant.

This chain joins TRBV9 and TRBJ2-7, with 8 nucleotides matching TRBD1. V was pared by 4 bases and J by 5 bases, with 5 bases of the junction left unmatched. The length of the CDR3 is 13 residues. The V gene's germline CDR1 is SGDLS and CDR2 YYNGEE. In DNA form, the CDR3 reads TGTGCCAGCAGCAAAGACAGGGGCCACGAGCAGTACTTC. It translates to CASSKDRGHEQYF.

The chain recombines TRBV7-2 with TRBJ1-6; TRBD1 might be the D (5 bases). The CDR3 contains 15 residues. Per the germline V gene, CDR1 is SGHTA and CDR2 is FQGNSA. Trimming left V 0 bases short and J 7 bases short, with 10 bases between. CDR3 nucleotide sequence: TGTGCCAGCAGCTTAGCAGGTCGGGGGAATTCACCCCTCCACTTT. Protein product: CASSLAGRGNSPLHF.

The V call is TRBV7-3, the J call TRBJ2-1, with D possibly TRBD2 on 6 matching bases. Germline CDR1 SGHTA, CDR2 FQGTGA. CDR3 size: 15 residues. Trimming shortened V by 6 bases and J by 5 bases, and 17 bases separated the two germline ends. CDR3 in DNA: TGTGCCAGCAGGGCTCCGGGACTCCGGGACAATGAGCAGTTCTTC. It is translated as CASRAPGLRDNEQFF.

This chain connects TRBV18 to TRBJ1-1, with 8 nucleotides matching TRBD1. Unmatched junction bases numbered 4, after V lost 3 bases and J lost 4 bases. There are 14 residues in the CDR3. CDR1 is KGHSH, CDR2 LQKENI, per germline. The CDR3 coding sequence is TGTGCCAGCTCACCGGACAGGGTTGTCACTGAAGCTTTCTTT. It specifies CASSPDRVVTEAFF.

The chain carries TRBV19 and TRBJ1-5; 7 bases map to TRBD1. CDR1 is LNHDA, CDR2 SQIVND, per germline (reference sequence). The junction had 4 bases not matched to a gene; V was cut back by 5 bases and J by 3 bases. There are 14 residues in the CDR3. The CDR3 spells CASSRQGFNQPQHF. CDR3 coding DNA: TGTGCCAGTAGTCGACAGGGATTCAATCAGCCCCAGCATTTT.

The gene calls are TRBV5-1 and TRBJ1-1; the D is unclear. CDR3 length: 13 residues. Trimming shortened V by 1 base and J by 2 bases, and 6 bases separated the two germline ends. The germline gives CDR1 SGHRS, CDR2 YFSETQ. The CDR3, as DNA: TGCGCCAGCAGCTTGAAGAGTAACACTGAAGCTTTCTTT. Translating gives CASSLKSNTEAFF.

The chain joins TRBV28 to TRBJ1-2; D is possibly TRBD1 (6 bases). Germline-derived CDR1 and CDR2 are MDHEN and SYDVKM. The V gene lost 5 bases and the J gene lost 4 bases, with 14 bases spanning the gap. This CDR3 spans 14 amino acids. The CDR3 nucleotides are TGTGCCAGCAGTCTCACCCAGGGGCTCTATGGCTACACCTTC. Translation gives CASSLTQGLYGYTF.

This chain connects TRBV9 to TRBJ2-2; the D gene is possibly TRBD2 (5 bases). Deletions cut 0 bases from V and 4 bases from J, with 10 bases between. The CDR3 spans 15 residues. Germline CDR1 is SGDLS and CDR2 is YYNGEE. The CDR3 DNA sequence: TGTGCCAGCAGCGTAGCTGGCGGACTCACCGGGGAGCTGTTTTTT. Translating gives CASSVAGGLTGELFF.

The chain recombines TRBV7-3 with TRBJ2-3, with 7 bases that match TRBD1. This CDR3 contains 14 residues. V was pared by 5 bases and J by 2 bases, with 4 bases of the junction left unmatched. Germline V gives CDR1 SGHTA, CDR2 FQGTGA. This CDR3 reads CASSRDSPTDTQYF. Here the CDR3 DNA reads TGTGCCAGCAGCCGGGACAGTCCCACAGATACGCAGTATTTT.

The rearrangement links TRBV7-2 to TRBJ2-7; 8 bases align to TRBD2. The CDR3 has 15 amino acids. CDR1 and CDR2 from the germline V gene are SGHTA and FQGNSA. The V gene end was trimmed by 5 bases and the J gene end by 4 bases; junction bases not matched to a gene: 10. This CDR3 reads CASSEHGTSSYEQYF. CDR3 sequence (DNA): TGTGCCAGCAGCGAACACGGGACTAGTTCGTACGAGCAGTACTTC. Full variable domain (missing parts from reference TRBV7-2 and TRBJ2-7): GAGVSQSPSNKVTEKGKDVELRCDPISGHTALYWYRQSLGQGLEFLIYFQGNSAPDKSGLPSDRFSAERTGGSVSTLTIQRTQQEDSAVYLCASSEHGTSSYEQYFGPGTRLTVT.

The CDR3 DNA follows: TGTGCCAGCAGCCGGGGGGACATACCTAATCAGCCCCAGCATTTT. Its protein is CASSRGDIPNQPQHF. This chain links TRBV7-8 with TRBJ1-5, with a possible D match to TRBD1 (6 bases). Trimming took off 5 bases at V and 4 bases at J, with 15 bases between the two ends. Looked up from germline, CDR1 is SGHVS and CDR2 is FQNEAQ. The CDR3 is 15 residues long.

The chain couples TRBV2 to TRBJ1-2; D might be TRBD1 (6 bases). Trimming removed 6 bases from V and 2 bases from J, with 13 bases in between. Germline V gene sequence: CDR1 SNHLY, CDR2 FYNNEI. The length of the CDR3 is 14 residues. CDR3 residues: CASRLTGHNYGYTF. The CDR3 nucleotides are TGTGCCAGCAGGCTGACAGGACACAACTATGGCTACACCTTC.

The chain employs TRBV5-1 and TRBJ2-2; no definite D call. CDR1 is SGHRS and CDR2 is YFSETQ in the germline V gene. The CDR3 runs to 14 residues. Trimming pared 0 bases from V and 1 base from J, leaving 4 bases between. This CDR3 reads CASSLGLNTGELFF. The CDR3 DNA is TGCGCCAGCAGCTTGGGACTGAACACCGGGGAGCTGTTTTTT.

The V call is TRBV6-1, the J call TRBJ2-4, with a possible D match to TRBD2 (5 bases). V was pared by 3 bases and J by 2 bases, with 11 bases between. The CDR3 contains 15 residues. The germline V gene has CDR1 MNHNS and CDR2 SASEGT. CDR3 DNA: TGTGCCAGCAGTGAGCCGGGGTCGACCAAAAACATTCAGTACTTC. Amino acids: CASSEPGSTKNIQYF.

The chain links TRBV18 to TRBJ2-1, with D maybe TRBD1 (6 bases). This CDR3 has 12 residues. From germline, CDR1 is KGHSH and CDR2 LQKENI. V dropped 0 bases and J dropped 15 bases, with 12 bases sitting between them. The CDR3 protein is CASSPPGARPFF. DNA of the CDR3: TGTGCCAGCTCACCACCGGGGGCCCGTCCGTTCTTC.

The rearrangement links TRBV5-1 to TRBJ1-5; 9 bases are a match to TRBD1. The CDR3 length is 14 residues. The V and J ends lost 4 bases and 8 bases, in that order; junction bases with no gene match: 7. Germline V lookup: CDR1 SGHRS, CDR2 YFSETQ. The CDR3, as DNA: TGCGCCAGCAGCCCCTGGACAGGGGAGGAGCCCCAGCATTTT. It specifies CASSPWTGEEPQHF.

This clone came up once. The chain links TRBV9 to TRBJ1-2; 7 nucleotides align to TRBD1. CDR1 SGDLS and CDR2 YYNGEE come from the germline V gene. With 0 bases clipped from V and 5 bases from J, the junction kept 10 bases outside the gene matches. The CDR3 has 16 amino acids. CDR3 sequence reads: CASSVASRDRRYGYTF. The CDR3 nucleotides read TGTGCCAGCAGCGTAGCCTCTCGGGACAGAAGATATGGCTACACCTTC.

This clone appeared a few times. This chain links TRBV14 with TRBJ1-2, with D unresolved. Germline V gene data show CDR1 as SGHDN and CDR2 as FVKESK. The V and J ends lost 4 bases and 3 bases respectively, with 9 bases between them. The CDR3 spans 13 residues. The CDR3 here is CASSPRGDYGYTF. The DNA for the CDR3 is TGTGCCAGCAGCCCACGGGGTGACTATGGCTACACCTTC.

The chain carries TRBV4-3 and TRBJ1-3, with TRBD1 matching 8 bases. Trimming took 1 base from V and 3 from J; bases not matched to a gene: 8. CDR3 length: 17 residues. Germline V gene sequence: CDR1 LGHNA, CDR2 YSLEER. In nucleotides, the CDR3 is TGCGCCAGCAGCCAAGGGCGTCCAGGGGGCCTTGGAAACACCATATATTTT. Translation: CASSQGRPGGLGNTIYF.

The chain employs TRBV18 and TRBJ1-1, with a weak D call TRBD1 (6 bases). The CDR3 contains 14 residues. Germline V lookup: CDR1 KGHSH, CDR2 LQKENI. V dropped 2 bases and J dropped 3 bases, with 10 bases sitting between them. The CDR3, as DNA: TGTGCCAGCTCACCAAAGGGGGGGGACACTGAAGCTTTCTTT. It yields the protein CASSPKGGDTEAFF.

The rearrangement uses TRBV13 and TRBJ2-3; D is ambiguous. The CDR3 covers 12 residues. Trimming took off 5 bases at V and 6 bases at J, with 9 bases between the two ends. CDR1 and CDR2 (germline): PRHDT, FYEKMQ (reference sequence). CDR3 loop: CASSARLDTQYF. CDR3 DNA: TGTGCCAGCAGCGCCCGGTTGGATACGCAGTATTTT.

The chain combines TRBV11-2 with TRBJ2-1, with 11 bases aligning to TRBD2. From germline, CDR1 is SGHAT and CDR2 FQNNGV. CDR3 length equals 16 residues. Trimming took 1 base from V and 2 from J; bases not matched to a gene: 1. The chain's CDR3 is CASSLGSGGAYNEQFF. The CDR3 DNA reads as TGTGCCAGCAGCTTAGGTAGCGGGGGGGCCTACAATGAGCAGTTCTTC.

This chain joins TRBV18 and TRBJ1-6; D is unresolved. The CDR3 spans 15 residues. V lost 5 bases and J 5 bases, leaving 13 bases between the germline ends. Germline CDR1 reads KGHSH; CDR2 reads LQKENI. The CDR3, as DNA: TGTGCCAGCTCATTCACAGAGCAACATAATTCACCCCTCCACTTT. Its protein product is CASSFTEQHNSPLHF.

This sequence joins TRBV5-1 and TRBJ2-6; 16 bases match TRBD2. Trimming at V came to 4 bases and at J to 2 bases, leaving 6 bases not matched to a gene. This CDR3 is 19 amino acids long. Germline CDR1 SGHRS, CDR2 YFSETQ. CDR3 in amino acids: CASSTLGLAGGAGANVLTF. CDR3 sequence (DNA): TGCGCCAGCAGCACCCTGGGACTAGCGGGGGGGGCTGGGGCCAACGTCCTGACTTTC.

The chain has TRBV18 and TRBJ1-2, with D possibly being TRBD1 (6 bases). The CDR3 is made up of 15 amino acids. The ends were cut back, 3 bases at V and 4 bases at J, with 15 bases in the middle. CDR1 and CDR2 from the germline V gene are KGHSH and LQKENI. CDR3 region: CASSPVRGDIYGYTF. CDR3 nucleotide sequence: TGTGCCAGCTCACCGGTACGGGGGGACATCTATGGCTACACCTTC.

Regarding this clone: Relative to the germline gene, one junction end is altered; a read error may explain this. The CDR3 loop is CASSQAGGSPYEQYF. CDR3 DNA sequence: TGTGCCAGCAGTCAAGCGGGGGGATCCCCCTACGAGCAGTACTTC. The rearrangement joins TRBV6-1 to TRBJ2-7, with 9 bases matching TRBD2. The CDR3 is 15 residues long. Germline lookup yields CDR1 MNHNS and CDR2 SASEGT.

This clone appeared once. The V and J genes are TRBV28 and TRBJ2-7; possibly TRBD2 for D (5 bases). This CDR3 comprises 12 residues. Trimming stripped 6 bases from V and 7 bases from J, with 13 bases between. Looked up from germline, CDR1 is MDHEN and CDR2 is SYDVKM. CDR3 DNA sequence: TGTGCCAGCAGCCCGACTTGGAGGGAGCAGTACTTC. Residues: CASSPTWREQYF.

This clone was counted once. The rearrangement uses TRBV18 and TRBJ1-6, with 10 nucleotides matching TRBD1. The CDR3 is made up of 15 amino acids. Per germline, CDR1 KGHSH and CDR2 LQKENI. Unmatched junction bases numbered 5, after V lost 4 bases and J lost 8 bases. This chain's CDR3 is CASSRLGTGDSPLHF. CDR3 in DNA: TGTGCCAGCTCACGGCTCGGGACAGGGGATTCACCCCTCCACTTT.

The chain uses TRBV19 and TRBJ1-1; 7 bases agree with TRBD1. The CDR3 sequence is 16 residues long. V lost 4 bases and J lost 4; bases outside the gene matches: 12. Germline V gene sequence: CDR1 LNHDA, CDR2 SQIVND (reference sequence). DNA for the CDR3: TGTGCCAGTAGTACTGAGTTAGGGGGCAGGGGCACTGAAGCTTTCTTT. The encoded protein is CASSTELGGRGTEAFF.

This clone was seen only a few times. The chain employs TRBV6-4 and TRBJ2-2; TRBD1 agrees at 12 bases. The CDR3 is 15 amino acids. V gave up 6 bases and J gave up 7 bases; unmatched junction bases: 6. CDR1 MRHNA and CDR2 SNTAGT come from the germline V gene. CDR3 amino acids: CASSPGQGANGELFF. CDR3 coding DNA: TGTGCCAGCAGCCCGGGACAGGGGGCGAACGGGGAGCTGTTTTTT.

The rearrangement links TRBV9 to TRBJ2-3; TRBD2 matches at 13 bases. Germline V CDR1 and CDR2: SGDLS, YYNGEE. V dropped 4 bases and J dropped 1; count of bases not matched to a gene: 3. The CDR3 is 16 amino acids. CDR3 sequence reads: CASSPGLAGGTDTQYF. The CDR3 coding sequence is TGTGCCAGCAGCCCCGGACTAGCGGGGGGCACAGATACGCAGTATTTT. Together with reference TRBV9 and TRBJ2-3, the CDR3 gives the full variable domain: DSGVTQTPKHLITATGQRVTLRCSPRSGDLSVYWYQQSLDQGLQFLIQYYNGEERAKGNILERFSAQQFPDLHSELNLSSLELGDSALYFCASSPGLAGGTDTQYFGPGTRLTVL.

Remarks on this clone: Additional DNA sequences in this sample encode the identical CDR3. The genes are TRBV6-1 and TRBJ2-7; D perhaps matches TRBD2 (5 bases). The CDR3 consists of 15 residues. V was shortened by 3 bases and J by 5 bases, with 17 bases between the two germline ends. The germline V gene encodes CDR1 MNHNS and CDR2 SASEGT. This chain's CDR3 is CASSENLAPLHEQYF. In DNA, the CDR3 is TGTGCCAGCAGTGAGAACCTAGCTCCCCTCCACGAGCAGTACTTC.